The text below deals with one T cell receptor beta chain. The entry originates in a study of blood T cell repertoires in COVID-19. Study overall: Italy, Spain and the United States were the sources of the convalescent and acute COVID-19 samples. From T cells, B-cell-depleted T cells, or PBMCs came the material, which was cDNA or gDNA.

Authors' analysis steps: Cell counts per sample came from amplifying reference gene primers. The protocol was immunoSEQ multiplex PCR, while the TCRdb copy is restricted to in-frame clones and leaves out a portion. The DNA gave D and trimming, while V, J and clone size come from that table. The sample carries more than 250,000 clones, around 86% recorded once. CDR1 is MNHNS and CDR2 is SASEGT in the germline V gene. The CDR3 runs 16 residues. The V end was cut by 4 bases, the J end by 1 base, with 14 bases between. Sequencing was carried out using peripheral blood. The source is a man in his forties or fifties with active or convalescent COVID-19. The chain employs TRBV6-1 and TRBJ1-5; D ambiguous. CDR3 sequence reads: CASSGSILGSNQPQHF. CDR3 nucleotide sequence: TGTGCCAGCAGTGGCTCAATTCTGGGCAGCAATCAGCCCCAGCATTTT.